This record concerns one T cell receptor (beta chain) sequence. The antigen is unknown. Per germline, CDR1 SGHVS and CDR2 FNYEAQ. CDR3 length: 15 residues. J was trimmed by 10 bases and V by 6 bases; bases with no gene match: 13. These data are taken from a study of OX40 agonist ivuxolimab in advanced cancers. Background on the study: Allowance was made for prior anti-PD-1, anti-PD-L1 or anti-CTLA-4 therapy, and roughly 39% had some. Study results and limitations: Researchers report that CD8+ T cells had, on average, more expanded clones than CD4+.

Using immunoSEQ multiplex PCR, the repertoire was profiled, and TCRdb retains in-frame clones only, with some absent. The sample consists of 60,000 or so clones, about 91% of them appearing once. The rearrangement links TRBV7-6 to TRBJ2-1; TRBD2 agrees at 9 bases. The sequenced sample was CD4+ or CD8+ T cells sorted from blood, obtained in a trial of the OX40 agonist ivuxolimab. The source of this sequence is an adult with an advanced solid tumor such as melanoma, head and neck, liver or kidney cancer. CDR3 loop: CASSQHVGTSNEQFF. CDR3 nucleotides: TGTGCCAGCAGTCAGCACGTCGGGACTAGCAACGAGCAGTTCTTC.